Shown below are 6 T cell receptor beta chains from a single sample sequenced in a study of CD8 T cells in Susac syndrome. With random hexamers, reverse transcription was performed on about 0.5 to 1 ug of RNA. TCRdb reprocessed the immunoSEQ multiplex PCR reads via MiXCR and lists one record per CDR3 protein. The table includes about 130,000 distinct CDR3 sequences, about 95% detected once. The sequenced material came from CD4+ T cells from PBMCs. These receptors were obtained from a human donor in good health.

CDR3 in DNA: TGTGCCAGCAGCTTAGTGCAGGGCGGCGGCTACACCTTC. Residues: CASSLVQGGGYTF. The rearrangement uses TRBV7-2 and TRBJ1-2; weak D call: TRBD1 (5 bases). Germline V CDR1 and CDR2: SGHTA, FQGNSA. The germline V and J ends were trimmed by 1 base and 8 bases, with 11 bases remaining between them. The CDR3 extends over 13 amino acids. The variable domain in full, with the rest retrieved from reference TRBV7-2 and TRBJ1-2, is GAGVSQSPSNKVTEKGKDVELRCDPISGHTALYWYRQSLGQGLEFLIYFQGNSAPDKSGLPSDRFSAERTGGSVSTLTIQRTQQEDSAVYLCASSLVQGGGYTFGSGTRLTVV.

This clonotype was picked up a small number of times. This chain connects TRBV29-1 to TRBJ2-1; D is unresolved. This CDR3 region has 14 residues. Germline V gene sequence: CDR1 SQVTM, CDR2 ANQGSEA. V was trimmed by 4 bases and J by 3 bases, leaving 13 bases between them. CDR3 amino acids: CSVAPRGIYNEQFF. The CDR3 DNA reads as TGCAGCGTTGCCCCGCGTGGGATCTACAATGAGCAGTTCTTC.

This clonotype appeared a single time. CDR3: CASGPSCEQFF. The CDR3 DNA follows: TGTGCTAGTGGTCCTAGCTGTGAGCAGTTCTTC. The rearrangement joins TRBV12-5 to TRBJ2-1; tentative D call: TRBD2 (5 bases). The CDR3 is 11 residues long. V lost 5 bases to trimming and J lost 9 bases, with 8 bases between them. CDR1 and CDR2 (germline): LGHNT, FRNRAP. The full variable domain, in which reference TRBV12-5 and TRBJ2-1 provide the parts outside the CDR3, is DARVTQTPRHKVTEMGQEVTMRCQPILGHNTVFWYRQTMMQGLELLAYFRNRAPLDDSGMPKDRFSAEMPDATLATLKIQPSEPRDSAVYFCASGPSCEQFFGPGTRLTVL.

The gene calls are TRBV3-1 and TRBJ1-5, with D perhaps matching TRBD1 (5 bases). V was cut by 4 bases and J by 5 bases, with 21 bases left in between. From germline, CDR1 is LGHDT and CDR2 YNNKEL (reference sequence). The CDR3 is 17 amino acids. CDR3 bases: TGTGCCAGCAGCCGTGGGACGGACACGGTAGGAGATCAGCCCCAGCATTTT. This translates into CASSRGTDTVGDQPQHF.

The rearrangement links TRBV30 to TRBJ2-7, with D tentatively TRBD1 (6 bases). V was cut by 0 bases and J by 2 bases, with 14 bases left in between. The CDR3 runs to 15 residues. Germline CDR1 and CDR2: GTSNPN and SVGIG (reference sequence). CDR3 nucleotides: TGTGCCTGGAGTGTGGGGGCCAGCCGTGCCTACGAGCAGTACTTC. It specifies CAWSVGASRAYEQYF.

The CDR3 nucleotides read TGCAGTGCTAGAGATCTGCGGCCCCCGGGACAGGGTACCTACAATGAGCAGTTCTTC. Protein product: CSARDLRPPGQGTYNEQFF. This chain connects TRBV20-1 to TRBJ2-1; TRBD1 agrees at 9 bases. V lost 0 bases and J lost 2; bases outside the gene matches: 14. The CDR3 loop spans 19 amino acids. The V gene's germline CDR1 is DFQATT and CDR2 SNEGSKA (reference sequence).